This T cell receptor beta chain was profiled in a study of cytomegalovirus exposure and HLA in healthy donors. CDR1 and CDR2 from the germline V gene are MDHEN and SYDVKM. The CDR3 loop spans 13 amino acids. The V and J ends lost 0 bases and 3 bases respectively, with 6 bases between them. Of note for this clone: Its antigen is currently unknown.

Broader study findings: Later analysis revealed greater clonal expansion in HLA-associated TCR beta chains than in equally common others.

The PCR employed 60 Vbeta primers together with 13 Jbeta primers. The assay was immunoSEQ multiplex PCR, and TCRdb's table has in-frame clones only and misses some. The sample has fewer than 250,000 clones; 87% are singletons. This TCR was sampled from a man between 25 and 39 years old in good health and CMV-seronegative. V usage is TRBV28 and J usage is TRBJ2-7; D unresolved. The sequencing input was PBMCs. CDR3 coding DNA: TGTGCCAGCAGTTTATGGGCAAACTACGAGCAGTACTTC. It specifies CASSLWANYEQYF. Variable domain in full (rest from reference TRBV28 and TRBJ2-7): DVKVTQSSRYLVKRTGEKVFLECVQDMDHENMFWYRQDPGLGLRLIYFSYDVKMKEKGDIPEGYSVSREKKERFSLILESASTNQTSMYLCASSLWANYEQYFGPGTRLTVT.